This is a list of T cell receptor beta chains from one sample in a study of blood T cell repertoires in COVID-19. The table came from immunoSEQ multiplex PCR; TCRdb's copy has only in-frame clones and leaves some out. Here the sample spans 490,000 or so clones, 85% to 90% being singletons. Sequencing was performed on PBMCs or T cells enriched from blood (not recorded which). The source of these receptors is a woman aged 40 to 55 who had recovered from COVID-19. Each CDR3 is given with its conserved first and last residue. Fields, in order: V gene, J gene, clone size, D gene, CDR3 protein, CDR3 DNA. The D gene is left open where the match is weak. The size entry is marked missing in some rows and otherwise reads once, few, many or a size class.

v_gene: TRBV4-3
j_gene: TRBJ2-7
abundance: .
d_gene: .
CDR3aa: CASSQDGGPYEQYF
CDR3nt: TGCGCCAGCAGCCAAGATGGGGGCCCCTACGAGCAGTACTTC

v_gene: TRBV18
j_gene: TRBJ1-1
abundance: .
d_gene: .
CDR3aa: CASSPSPDTEAFF
CDR3nt: TGTGCCAGCTCACCTTCCCCGGACACTGAAGCTTTCTTT

v_gene: TRBV13
j_gene: TRBJ1-1
abundance: .
d_gene: TRBD1
CDR3aa: CASSDGQGVRSNTEAFF
CDR3nt: TGTGCCAGCAGCGATGGACAGGGGGTGAGGTCGAACACTGAAGCTTTCTTT

v_gene: TRBV2
j_gene: TRBJ1-5
abundance: few
d_gene: .
CDR3aa: CASSQRPTVTNQPQHF
CDR3nt: TGTGCCAGCAGCCAGAGACCGACAGTAACTAATCAGCCCCAGCATTTT

v_gene: TRBV3-1/TRBV3-2
j_gene: TRBJ2-1
abundance: .
d_gene: TRBD1
CDR3aa: CASTTGQGFNEQFF
CDR3nt: TGTGCCAGCACCACAGGACAGGGCTTCAATGAGCAGTTCTTC

v_gene: TRBV10-3
j_gene: TRBJ1-2
abundance: .
d_gene: TRBD1
CDR3aa: CAISEGDSNYGYTF
CDR3nt: TGTGCCATCAGTGAAGGGGACAGCAACTATGGCTACACCTTC

v_gene: TRBV11-2
j_gene: TRBJ1-3
abundance: .
d_gene: .
CDR3aa: CATREGGSGNTIYF
CDR3nt: TGTGCCACAAGAGAGGGTGGTTCTGGAAACACCATATATTTT

v_gene: TRBV10-1
j_gene: TRBJ1-1
abundance: .
d_gene: TRBD1
CDR3aa: CASSGDRGRPKAFF
CDR3nt: TGCGCCAGCAGTGGAGACAGGGGGAGACCTAAAGCTTTCTTT

v_gene: TRBV28
j_gene: TRBJ2-7
abundance: .
d_gene: .
CDR3aa: CASSLWETRAPPYEQYF
CDR3nt: TGTGCCAGCAGTTTGTGGGAGACGAGGGCCCCTCCCTACGAGCAGTACTTC

v_gene: TRBV10-3
j_gene: TRBJ2-7
abundance: once
d_gene: TRBD1
CDR3aa: CAISETGVHEQYF
CDR3nt: TGTGCCATCAGTGAGACAGGGGTGCACGAGCAGTACTTC

v_gene: TRBV5-4
j_gene: TRBJ2-5
abundance: .
d_gene: TRBD2
CDR3aa: CASSTPLSGRAGETQYF
CDR3nt: TGTGCCAGCAGCACCCCTCTTAGCGGGAGGGCGGGAGAGACCCAGTACTTC

v_gene: TRBV7-9
j_gene: TRBJ2-1
abundance: .
d_gene: TRBD2
CDR3aa: CASTLTSLPGNEQFF
CDR3nt: TGTGCCAGCACCCTGACTAGCCTCCCCGGCAATGAGCAGTTCTTC

v_gene: TRBV2
j_gene: TRBJ1-1
abundance: .
d_gene: .
CDR3aa: CASSETLGEVRTEAFF
CDR3nt: TGTGCCAGCAGTGAAACCCTAGGGGAGGTCCGCACTGAAGCTTTCTTT

v_gene: TRBV11-2
j_gene: TRBJ1-5
abundance: .
d_gene: .
CDR3aa: CASSLNWGQPQHF
CDR3nt: TGTGCCAGCAGCTTAAATTGGGGCCAGCCCCAGCATTTT

v_gene: TRBV6-6
j_gene: TRBJ2-5
abundance: .
d_gene: .
CDR3aa: CASSLNLQETQYF
CDR3nt: TGTGCCAGCAGTCTAAACTTGCAAGAGACCCAGTACTTC

v_gene: TRBV5-1
j_gene: TRBJ2-1
abundance: .
d_gene: .
CDR3aa: CASSLIGGGSYNEQFF
CDR3nt: TGCGCCAGCAGCTTGATAGGGGGTGGTTCCTACAATGAGCAGTTCTTC

v_gene: TRBV3-1/TRBV3-2
j_gene: TRBJ2-6
abundance: .
d_gene: TRBD2
CDR3aa: CASSRRLAGSSGANVLTF
CDR3nt: TGTGCCAGCAGCCGCCGACTAGCGGGGAGCTCTGGGGCCAACGTCCTGACTTTC

v_gene: TRBV4-1
j_gene: TRBJ2-4
abundance: .
d_gene: TRBD1
CDR3aa: CASSQEVQTGQGAGRNIQYF
CDR3nt: TGCGCCAGCAGCCAAGAAGTCCAAACGGGACAGGGGGCGGGAAGAAACATTCAGTACTTC

v_gene: TRBV11-3
j_gene: TRBJ2-2
abundance: .
d_gene: .
CDR3aa: CASSRGLLADFTGELFF
CDR3nt: TGTGCCAGCAGCCGCGGTCTCCTAGCTGACTTCACCGGGGAGCTGTTTTTT

v_gene: TRBV6-5
j_gene: TRBJ1-1
abundance: few
d_gene: TRBD1
CDR3aa: CASSYEGQGDDTEAFF
CDR3nt: TGTGCCAGCAGTTACGAGGGACAGGGGGATGACACTGAAGCTTTCTTT

v_gene: TRBV5-4
j_gene: TRBJ1-1
abundance: .
d_gene: .
CDR3aa: CASSLALSSRGPFVDTEAFF
CDR3nt: TGTGCCAGCAGCTTGGCCCTCAGTAGCAGGGGACCATTTGTCGACACTGAAGCTTTCTTT

v_gene: TRBV24-1
j_gene: TRBJ2-3
abundance: .
d_gene: .
CDR3aa: CATSLNLGGTDTQYF
CDR3nt: TGTGCCACCAGTTTGAATCTGGGGGGAACAGATACGCAGTATTTT

v_gene: TRBV21-1
j_gene: TRBJ1-2
abundance: few
d_gene: .
CDR3aa: CASSKVPGTGGLYGYTF
CDR3nt: TGTGCCAGCAGCAAAGTCCCCGGGACAGGGGGCCTTTATGGCTACACCTTC

v_gene: TRBV7-9
j_gene: TRBJ1-1
abundance: few
d_gene: .
CDR3aa: CASSLVDRDFEGPFTEAFF
CDR3nt: TGTGCCAGCAGCTTAGTCGACCGGGACTTCGAAGGTCCATTCACTGAAGCTTTCTTT

v_gene: TRBV4-1
j_gene: TRBJ2-3
abundance: .
d_gene: .
CDR3aa: CASSQDSTSGGTDTQYF
CDR3nt: TGCGCCAGCAGCCAAGATTCTACGAGTGGCGGAACAGATACGCAGTATTTT

v_gene: TRBV5-6
j_gene: TRBJ2-5
abundance: many
d_gene: .
CDR3aa: CASSPTGQETQYF
CDR3nt: TGTGCCAGCAGCCCGACAGGTCAAGAGACCCAGTACTTC

v_gene: TRBV7-6
j_gene: TRBJ2-5
abundance: .
d_gene: TRBD2
CDR3aa: CASSLGLAGPETQYF
CDR3nt: TGTGCCAGCAGCTTGGGACTAGCGGGCCCAGAGACCCAGTACTTC

v_gene: TRBV4-1
j_gene: TRBJ1-4
abundance: .
d_gene: .
CDR3aa: CASSQDHSPFNEKLFF
CDR3nt: TGCGCCAGCAGCCAAGATCACAGCCCCTTTAATGAAAAACTGTTTTTT

v_gene: TRBV4-1
j_gene: TRBJ2-1
abundance: once
d_gene: TRBD2
CDR3aa: CASSLHSGRTYNEQFF
CDR3nt: TGCGCCAGCAGCCTACATAGCGGGAGAACCTACAATGAGCAGTTCTTC

v_gene: TRBV10-3
j_gene: TRBJ1-6
abundance: .
d_gene: .
CDR3aa: CAIRLDTRDSPLHF
CDR3nt: TGTGCCATCAGGCTGGACACAAGGGATTCACCCCTCCACTTT

v_gene: TRBV18
j_gene: TRBJ2-2
abundance: .
d_gene: .
CDR3aa: CASSPPMGLNTGELFF
CDR3nt: TGTGCCAGCTCACCACCCATGGGCCTCAACACCGGGGAGCTGTTTTTT

v_gene: TRBV10-3
j_gene: TRBJ2-2
abundance: once
d_gene: TRBD2
CDR3aa: CAISGLAGPDTGELFF
CDR3nt: TGTGCCATCAGTGGCCTAGCGGGACCAGACACCGGGGAGCTGTTTTTT

v_gene: TRBV10-3
j_gene: TRBJ1-1
abundance: few
d_gene: .
CDR3aa: CAISESRTSTEAFF
CDR3nt: TGTGCCATCAGTGAGTCAAGGACAAGCACTGAAGCTTTCTTT

v_gene: TRBV4-3
j_gene: TRBJ1-2
abundance: few
d_gene: TRBD1
CDR3aa: CASSQDGTATYGYTF
CDR3nt: TGCGCCAGCAGCCAAGATGGGACAGCAACTTATGGCTACACCTTC

v_gene: TRBV6-2/TRBV6-3
j_gene: TRBJ2-7
abundance: .
d_gene: .
CDR3aa: CASSSGLLSYEQYF
CDR3nt: TGTGCCAGCAGTTCGGGACTCCTAAGCTACGAGCAGTACTTC

v_gene: TRBV10-3
j_gene: TRBJ1-1
abundance: .
d_gene: .
CDR3aa: CAISGGERTTEAFF
CDR3nt: TGTGCCATCAGTGGCGGGGAACGGACCACTGAAGCTTTCTTT

v_gene: TRBV6-5
j_gene: TRBJ2-1
abundance: .
d_gene: TRBD2
CDR3aa: CATLSGSGKYNEQFF
CDR3nt: TGTGCCACCCTTAGTGGTAGCGGGAAATACAATGAGCAGTTCTTC

v_gene: TRBV12-5
j_gene: TRBJ2-1
abundance: .
d_gene: .
CDR3aa: CASGWAQNHNEQFF
CDR3nt: TGTGCTAGTGGTTGGGCCCAAAATCACAATGAGCAGTTCTTC

v_gene: TRBV9
j_gene: TRBJ2-2
abundance: .
d_gene: .
CDR3aa: CASSAGQYTGELFF
CDR3nt: TGTGCCAGCAGCGCGGGACAATACACCGGGGAGCTGTTTTTT

v_gene: TRBV7-9
j_gene: TRBJ2-1
abundance: .
d_gene: TRBD2
CDR3aa: CASSSGTSKNEQFF
CDR3nt: TGTGCCAGCAGCTCCGGGACTAGTAAAAATGAGCAGTTCTTC

v_gene: TRBV7-9
j_gene: TRBJ1-3
abundance: .
d_gene: TRBD1
CDR3aa: CASRDPGTGNSGNTIYF
CDR3nt: TGTGCCAGCAGGGACCCCGGGACAGGCAACTCTGGAAACACCATATATTTT

v_gene: TRBV6-2/TRBV6-3
j_gene: TRBJ2-4
abundance: .
d_gene: TRBD2
CDR3aa: CASSRAGGAAKNIQYF
CDR3nt: TGTGCCAGCAGTAGGGCGGGAGGAGCAGCCAAAAACATTCAGTACTTC

v_gene: TRBV6-5
j_gene: TRBJ2-5
abundance: .
d_gene: TRBD1
CDR3aa: CASRAGQGETQYF
CDR3nt: TGTGCCAGCAGGGCGGGACAGGGGGAGACCCAGTACTTC

v_gene: TRBV10-2
j_gene: TRBJ1-1
abundance: .
d_gene: .
CDR3aa: CASGLGGNTEAFF
CDR3nt: TGCGCCAGCGGCCTCGGAGGGAACACTGAAGCTTTCTTT

v_gene: TRBV18
j_gene: TRBJ2-3
abundance: .
d_gene: .
CDR3aa: CASSPSSTDTQYF
CDR3nt: TGTGCCAGCTCACCGTCTAGCACAGATACGCAGTATTTT

v_gene: TRBV29-1
j_gene: TRBJ2-3
abundance: few
d_gene: TRBD2
CDR3aa: CSVEDGTSASTDTQYF
CDR3nt: TGCAGCGTTGAAGACGGGACTAGCGCCTCCACAGATACGCAGTATTTT

v_gene: TRBV11-2
j_gene: TRBJ2-1
abundance: .
d_gene: TRBD2
CDR3aa: CASSLHDPGLAGVQQFF
CDR3nt: TGTGCCAGCAGCCTACACGACCCGGGACTAGCGGGAGTCCAGCAGTTCTTC

v_gene: TRBV4-2
j_gene: TRBJ2-7
abundance: few
d_gene: TRBD1
CDR3aa: CASSHEQGAVYEQYF
CDR3nt: TGTGCCAGCAGCCATGAACAGGGGGCTGTGTACGAGCAGTACTTC

v_gene: TRBV10-2
j_gene: TRBJ2-1
abundance: few
d_gene: TRBD2
CDR3aa: CASSDSGRASEQFF
CDR3nt: TGCGCCAGCAGTGATAGCGGGAGGGCCAGTGAGCAGTTCTTC

v_gene: TRBV7-2
j_gene: TRBJ2-1
abundance: .
d_gene: TRBD2
CDR3aa: CASSPVAGGRDEQFF
CDR3nt: TGTGCCAGCAGTCCGGTAGCGGGAGGGAGGGATGAGCAGTTCTTC

v_gene: TRBV4-1
j_gene: TRBJ1-4
abundance: .
d_gene: TRBD1
CDR3aa: CASRTGGNEKLFF
CDR3nt: TGCGCCAGCAGAACAGGGGGAAATGAAAAACTGTTTTTT

v_gene: TRBV7-6
j_gene: TRBJ2-1
abundance: .
d_gene: TRBD2
CDR3aa: CASSPRTSGSVYNEQFF
CDR3nt: TGTGCCAGCAGCCCTAGGACTAGCGGGAGCGTCTACAATGAGCAGTTCTTC

v_gene: TRBV25-1
j_gene: TRBJ1-4
abundance: .
d_gene: .
CDR3aa: CASSDPDKDATNEKLFF
CDR3nt: TGTGCCAGCAGTGATCCGGACAAGGATGCAACTAATGAAAAACTGTTTTTT

v_gene: TRBV10-3
j_gene: TRBJ2-7
abundance: .
d_gene: TRBD1
CDR3aa: CATGRGTGDYEQYF
CDR3nt: TGTGCCACCGGCCGTGGGACAGGGGACTACGAGCAGTACTTC

v_gene: TRBV5-8
j_gene: TRBJ1-2
abundance: once
d_gene: .
CDR3aa: CASSLTGLANYGYTF
CDR3nt: TGTGCCAGCAGCTTGACAGGATTAGCTAACTATGGCTACACCTTC

v_gene: TRBV9
j_gene: TRBJ2-3
abundance: .
d_gene: TRBD2
CDR3aa: CASSPLRGGQYF
CDR3nt: TGTGCCAGCAGCCCCTTACGGGGGGGACAGTATTTT

v_gene: TRBV6-4
j_gene: TRBJ1-2
abundance: .
d_gene: TRBD1
CDR3aa: CASSEGQGTLTAYGYTF
CDR3nt: TGTGCCAGCAGTGAGGGACAGGGAACTCTAACTGCCTATGGCTACACCTTC

v_gene: TRBV5-6
j_gene: TRBJ1-1
abundance: .
d_gene: .
CDR3aa: CASSLDRTNTEAFF
CDR3nt: TGTGCCAGCAGCTTGGACAGGACGAACACTGAAGCTTTCTTT

v_gene: TRBV4-3
j_gene: TRBJ2-2
abundance: .
d_gene: TRBD2
CDR3aa: CASSQTLAGDYTGELFF
CDR3nt: TGCGCCAGCAGCCAAACACTAGCGGGGGACTACACCGGGGAGCTGTTTTTT

v_gene: TRBV5-4
j_gene: TRBJ2-5
abundance: .
d_gene: .
CDR3aa: CASSYISSPGETQYF
CDR3nt: TGTGCCAGCAGCTACATTAGTTCCCCGGGGGAGACCCAGTACTTC